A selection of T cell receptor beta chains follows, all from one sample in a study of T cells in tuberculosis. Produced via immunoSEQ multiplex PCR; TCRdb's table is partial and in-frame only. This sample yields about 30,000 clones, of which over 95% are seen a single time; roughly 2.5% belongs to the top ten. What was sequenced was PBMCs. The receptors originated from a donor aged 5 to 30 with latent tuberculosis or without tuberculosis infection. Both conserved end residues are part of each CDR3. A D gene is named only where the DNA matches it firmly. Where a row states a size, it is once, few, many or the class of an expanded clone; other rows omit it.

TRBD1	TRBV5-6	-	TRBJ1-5	CASSWGTGSQPQHF	TGTGCCAGCAGCTGGGGGACAGGGAGTCAGCCCCAGCATTTT
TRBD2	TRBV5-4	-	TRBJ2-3	CASSLSRLAGDTDTQYF	TGTGCCAGCAGCCTTTCCCGACTAGCGGGAGACACAGATACGCAGTATTTT
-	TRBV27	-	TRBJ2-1	CASSFLGGYNEQFF	TGTGCCAGCAGCTTCCTAGGGGGATACAATGAGCAGTTCTTC
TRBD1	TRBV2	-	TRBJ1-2	CASRERGLAYGYTF	TGTGCCAGCAGGGAGAGGGGGCTCGCCTATGGCTACACCTTC
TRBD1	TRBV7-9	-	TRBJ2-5	CASSLPILTGDGETQYF	TGTGCCAGCAGCTTACCTATATTGACAGGGGACGGGGAGACCCAGTACTTC
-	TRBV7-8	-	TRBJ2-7	CAWLTRTLSYEQYF	TGTGCCTGGCTAACTAGGACTCTCTCCTACGAGCAGTACTTC
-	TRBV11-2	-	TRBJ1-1	CASSLTFPVSGESTEAFF	TGTGCCAGCAGCTTAACATTTCCGGTGTCAGGGGAGTCCACTGAAGCTTTCTTT
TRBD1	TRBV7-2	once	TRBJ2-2	CASSAQGAVTGELFF	TGTGCCAGCAGCGCACAGGGGGCGGTTACCGGGGAGCTGTTTTTT
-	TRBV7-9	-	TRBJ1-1	CASSSRRGRTEAFF	TGTGCCAGCAGCTCCCGACGGGGTCGCACTGAAGCTTTCTTT
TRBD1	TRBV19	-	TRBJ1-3	CASTQGQGPSGNTIYF	TGTGCCAGTACCCAAGGACAGGGACCCTCTGGAAACACCATATATTTT
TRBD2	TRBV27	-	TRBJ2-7	CASSLKLAGAAFSYEQYF	TGTGCCAGCAGTTTAAAACTAGCGGGGGCCGCATTCTCCTACGAGCAGTACTTC